Below, 13 T cell receptor beta chains from the same sample are listed, as sequenced in a study of pediatric ulcerative colitis. Method: immunoSEQ multiplex PCR; TCRdb's copy keeps in-frame clones and lacks some. This sample has tens of thousands of clones; about 90% occur once, and the top ten carry about 3.5%. Sequences were obtained from blood. Every receptor here comes from a boy between 10 and 17 years old with severe ulcerative colitis.

The chain couples TRBV19 to TRBJ1-4; D remains unclear. With 6 bases removed from V and 4 bases from J, the gap between germline ends came to 15 bases. The CDR3 is 15 residues long. From germline, CDR1 is LNHDA and CDR2 SQIVND (reference sequence). The CDR3 region has the DNA TGTGCCAGTAGCGCCCAGAGACTCATTAATGAAAAACTGTTTTTT. It yields the protein CASSAQRLINEKLFF.

The gene calls are TRBV4-2 and TRBJ2-3; 14 positions match TRBD2. This CDR3 spans 16 amino acids. Germline CDR1 LGHNA, CDR2 YNFKEQ. V was clipped by 4 bases and J by 1 base; unmatched bases: 1. CDR3 amino acids: CASSLGLAGGTDTQYF. CDR3 coding DNA: TGTGCCAGCAGCCTGGGACTAGCGGGAGGCACAGATACGCAGTATTTT.

This clone was picked up one time. CDR3 DNA: TGCAGCGTGGACAGCTTCACCGGGGAGCTGTTTTTT. Residues: CSVDSFTGELFF. V and J are TRBV29-1 and TRBJ2-2; TRBD1 might be the D (6 bases). The CDR3 has 12 amino acids. From germline, CDR1 is SQVTM and CDR2 ANQGSEA. Trimming cost V 6 bases and J 4 bases, with 9 bases left between them.

V gene TRBV5-6 combines with J gene TRBJ1-2; D gene uncertain. This CDR3 is 13 amino acids long. Between the trimmed V and J ends, which lost 0 bases and 6 bases, there was a span of 9 bases. Looked up from germline, CDR1 is SGHDT and CDR2 is YYEEEE. CDR3 coding DNA: TGTGCCAGCAGCTTGGTCGATACGCATGGCTACACCTTC. It is translated as CASSLVDTHGYTF.

This clone was seen only once. V is TRBV9 and J is TRBJ1-5; D is unclear. The length of the CDR3 is 13 residues. Trimming pared 2 bases from V and 5 bases from J, leaving 8 bases between. Germline CDR1 reads SGDLS; CDR2 reads YYNGEE. The CDR3 DNA follows: TGTGCCAGCAGCGTCAACACCGATCAGCCCCAGCATTTT. It yields the protein CASSVNTDQPQHF.

This clone has only a few counts. The J gene is TRBJ2-5, the V gene TRBV7-2; D might be TRBD1 (6 bases). V was cut by 4 bases and J by 7 bases, with 16 bases left in between. The CDR3 loop spans 14 amino acids. CDR1 and CDR2 (germline): SGHTA, FQGNSA. Written as DNA, the CDR3 is TGTGCCAGCAGCTGGGCAGGGGAGAAGGCGACCCAGTACTTC. Encoded protein: CASSWAGEKATQYF.

The V call is TRBV7-2, the J call TRBJ1-1; TRBD1 might be the D (6 bases). The length of the CDR3 is 13 residues. Trimming stripped 6 bases from V and 6 bases from J, with 14 bases between. CDR1 and CDR2 (germline): SGHTA, FQGNSA. The DNA of the CDR3 is TGTGCCAGCAGAGGACAGTTTTTCCCTGAAGCTTTCTTT. This codes for CASRGQFFPEAFF.

The chain carries TRBV2 and TRBJ2-2; D unclear. The CDR3 contains 14 residues. The germline V gene encodes CDR1 SNHLY and CDR2 FYNNEI. Trimming shortened V by 6 bases and J by 4 bases, and 12 bases separated the two germline ends. The CDR3 protein is CASSPTLSTGELFF. Here the CDR3 DNA reads TGTGCCAGCAGCCCCACTCTATCCACCGGGGAGCTGTTTTTT.

This chain connects TRBV7-9 to TRBJ2-7, with 7 nucleotides matching TRBD2. CDR1 SEHNR and CDR2 FQNEAQ come from the germline V gene (reference sequence). Trimming took 0 bases from V and 4 from J; bases not matched to a gene: 3. The CDR3 consists of 14 residues. CDR3 sequence reads: CASSLAGGPYEQYF. The CDR3 DNA follows: TGTGCCAGCAGCTTAGCGGGAGGGCCATACGAGCAGTACTTC.

This clone was detected once. The rearrangement joins TRBV18 to TRBJ2-7; D is undetermined. This CDR3 has 14 amino acids. V was shortened by 6 bases and J by 0 bases, with 12 bases between the two germline ends. From germline, CDR1 is KGHSH and CDR2 LQKENI. The CDR3: CASSPPTPSYEQYF. The CDR3 DNA is TGTGCCAGCTCCCCCCCGACTCCCTCCTACGAGCAGTACTTC. Full variable domain (outside the CDR3, taken from reference TRBV18 and TRBJ2-7): NAGVMQNPRHLVRRRGQEARLRCSPMKGHSHVYWYRQLPEEGLKFMVYLQKENIIDESGMPKERFSAEFPKEGPSILRIQQVVRGDSAAYFCASSPPTPSYEQYFGPGTRLTVT.

The V and J genes are TRBV29-1 and TRBJ1-1; D gene unclear. CDR3 length: 14 amino acids. V lost 4 bases, J lost 10 bases, and 22 bases lay in between. CDR1 and CDR2 from the germline V gene are SQVTM and ANQGSEA. The CDR3 spells CSVGVAGRTGLAFF. The CDR3, as DNA: TGCAGCGTTGGGGTAGCCGGGAGGACGGGCTTAGCTTTCTTT.

The chain recombines TRBV2 with TRBJ2-3; D not certain. V shed 4 bases and J shed 1 base, with 12 bases lying between them. Germline V CDR1 and CDR2: SNHLY, FYNNEI. This CDR3 has 15 amino acids. The DNA for the CDR3 is TGTGCCAGCAGTGGATCCAAGACTGGCACAGATACGCAGTATTTT. This gives the protein CASSGSKTGTDTQYF.

V and J are TRBV30 and TRBJ1-2; D might be TRBD1 (6 bases). The V end lost 1 base, the J end lost 4 bases, and 16 bases lay between the germline ends. The germline CDR1 and CDR2 sequences are GTSNPN and SVGIG (reference sequence). This CDR3 comprises 15 residues. The CDR3 is CAWSGNRVGSYGYTF. In DNA, the CDR3 is TGTGCCTGGAGTGGTAACAGGGTTGGGAGCTATGGCTACACCTTC.